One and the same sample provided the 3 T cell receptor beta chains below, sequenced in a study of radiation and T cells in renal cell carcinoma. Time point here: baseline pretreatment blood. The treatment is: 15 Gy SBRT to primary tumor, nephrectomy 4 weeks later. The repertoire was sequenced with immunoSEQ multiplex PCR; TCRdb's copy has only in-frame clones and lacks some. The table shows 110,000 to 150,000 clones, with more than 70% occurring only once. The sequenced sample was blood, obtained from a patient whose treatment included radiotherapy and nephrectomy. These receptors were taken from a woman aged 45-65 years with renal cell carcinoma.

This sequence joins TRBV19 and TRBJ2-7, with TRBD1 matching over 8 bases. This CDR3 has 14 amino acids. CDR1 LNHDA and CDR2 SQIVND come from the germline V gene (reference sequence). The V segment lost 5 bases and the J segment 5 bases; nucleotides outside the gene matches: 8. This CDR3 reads CASSLRTGFDEQYF. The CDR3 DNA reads TGTGCCAGTAGTTTACGGACAGGGTTCGACGAGCAGTACTTC. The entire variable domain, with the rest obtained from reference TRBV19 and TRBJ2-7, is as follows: DGGITQSPKYLFRKEGQNVTLSCEQNLNHDAMYWYRQDPGQGLRLIYYSQIVNDFQKGDIAEGYSVSREKKESFPLTVTSAQKNPTAFYLCASSLRTGFDEQYFGPGTRLTVT.

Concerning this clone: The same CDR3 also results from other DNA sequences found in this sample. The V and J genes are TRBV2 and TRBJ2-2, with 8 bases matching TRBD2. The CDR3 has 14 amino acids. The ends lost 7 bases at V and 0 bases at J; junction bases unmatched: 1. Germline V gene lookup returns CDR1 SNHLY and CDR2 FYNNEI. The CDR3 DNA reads TGTGCCAGCACGGGACTAGCGAACACCGGGGAGCTGTTTTTT. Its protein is CASTGLANTGELFF.

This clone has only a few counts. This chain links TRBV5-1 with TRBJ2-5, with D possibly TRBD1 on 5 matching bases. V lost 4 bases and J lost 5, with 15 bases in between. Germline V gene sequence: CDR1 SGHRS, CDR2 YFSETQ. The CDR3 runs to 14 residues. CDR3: CASSEPQGYETQYF. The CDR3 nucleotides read TGCGCCAGCAGCGAGCCCCAGGGTTACGAGACCCAGTACTTC. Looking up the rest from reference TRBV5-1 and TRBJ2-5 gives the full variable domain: KAGVTQTPRYLIKTRGQQVTLSCSPISGHRSVSWYQQTPGQGLQFLFEYFSETQRNKGNFPGRFSGRQFSNSRSEMNVSTLELGDSALYLCASSEPQGYETQYFGPGTRLLVL.